This record looks at one T cell receptor (beta chain) sequence and its context. This record belongs to a study of shared clonotypes between healthy human individuals. Turning to the study itself: The donors, a couple of women and three men, were aged 18 to 49. For every donor, three CD4 naive, three CD4 memory, two CD8 naive and one CD8 memory plates were used.

Several immunoSEQ plates held equal portions of the genomic DNA taken from each subset. Sorted-subset replicate PCRs used approximately 180 ng of genomic DNA. This amount corresponded to 30,000 to 35,000 T cell genomes. The assay was immunoSEQ multiplex PCR, and TCRdb's table has in-frame clones only and misses some. The top ten hold around 1.7% of the sample, which has about 2.1 million clones, roughly 95% seen once. The CDR3 extends over 17 amino acids. The germline gives CDR1 SGHRS, CDR2 YFSETQ. V lost 4 bases to trimming and J lost 4 bases; unmatched junction nucleotides: 14. Naive-designated CD8 cells lacked CD45RO, were positively enriched for CCR7, and omitted terminally differentiated effector memory CD45RA+ cells.

The receptor comes from a man aged 18 to 30 in good health. Some clones in this sample may be carry-over from other donors' samples. This chain connects TRBV5-1 to TRBJ1-1; 9 positions agree with TRBD1. The specimen was naive CD8+ T cells from PBMCs. The CDR3 sequence is CASSPGQGPPKGTEAFF. The CDR3 DNA reads as TGCGCCAGCAGCCCCGGACAGGGGCCTCCTAAGGGCACTGAAGCTTTCTTT.